A single sample is the source of the 2 T cell receptor beta chains below, sequenced in a study of T cell clones after liver transplantation. Clones were sequenced by immunoSEQ multiplex PCR, and TCRdb holds only the in-frame ones, with some missing. The data hold roughly 100,000 clones, with 84% observed a single time. The specimen was CD4+ T cells from blood, collected approximately 43 months after liver transplant. The receptor set was obtained from a human patient who received a liver transplant. Some T cells may trace back to the graft donor.

The chain uses TRBV2 and TRBJ1-1; 7 bases align to TRBD1. The germline gives CDR1 SNHLY, CDR2 FYNNEI. J lost 2 bases, V lost 5 bases, and 8 bases had no gene match. The CDR3 is made up of 15 amino acids. CDR3 nucleotides: TGTGCCAGCAGTTGGGAGACAGGGTCTAACACTGAAGCTTTCTTT. Amino acids: CASSWETGSNTEAFF.

This chain links TRBV4-2 with TRBJ1-3; D is unresolved. The CDR3 has 14 amino acids. V gave up 0 bases and J gave up 0 bases, with 3 bases separating them. Germline V gene sequence: CDR1 LGHNA, CDR2 YNFKEQ. The chain's CDR3 is CASSQDYSGNTIYF. CDR3 DNA: TGTGCCAGCAGCCAAGACTACTCTGGAAACACCATATATTTT.